One sample yielded the 13 T cell receptor beta chains listed below, sequenced in a study of blood T cell repertoires in COVID-19. Sequencing was performed with immunoSEQ multiplex PCR; in TCRdb, only in-frame clones are kept and a portion is missing. The sample shows a few hundred thousand clones, roughly 90% of them seen only once. The specimen sequenced was peripheral blood. These receptors were obtained from a man aged 18 to 29 with active or convalescent COVID-19.

The V call is TRBV13, the J call TRBJ2-7; the match to TRBD1 covers 8 bases. CDR3 length equals 16 residues. V dropped 4 bases and J dropped 6; count of bases not matched to a gene: 14. The germline CDR1 and CDR2 sequences are PRHDT and FYEKMQ (reference sequence). The CDR3 loop reads CASSSEYRGDPFEQYF. Written as DNA, the CDR3 is TGTGCCAGCAGCTCGGAGTACAGGGGGGACCCTTTCGAGCAGTACTTC.

V and J are TRBV12-5 and TRBJ1-2, with D unresolved. The CDR3 sequence is 13 residues long. V was clipped by 2 bases and J by 1 base, with 5 bases between them. The V gene's germline CDR1 is LGHNT and CDR2 FRNRAP. The CDR3 reads CASGLHSNYGYTF. In DNA, the CDR3 is TGTGCTAGTGGTTTGCACAGTAACTATGGCTACACCTTC.

The J gene is TRBJ1-4, the V gene TRBV7-2; perhaps TRBD1 as D (6 bases). CDR3 size: 15 residues. CDR1 and CDR2 (germline): SGHTA, FQGNSA. V lost 5 bases, J lost 0 bases, and 10 bases lay in between. For the CDR3, the DNA is TGTGCCAGCAGCCTACAGGGTGCAACTAATGAAAAACTGTTTTTT. This encodes CASSLQGATNEKLFF.

The chain couples TRBV10-3 to TRBJ1-1; 7 nucleotides agree with TRBD1. This CDR3 has 15 residues. Germline trimming cut 3 bases from V and 2 bases from J; bases unmatched to any gene: 6. Germline-derived CDR1 and CDR2 are ENHRY and SYGVKD. CDR3 amino acids: CAISDPRTGNTEAFF. Here the CDR3 DNA reads TGTGCCATCAGTGACCCTCGGACAGGAAACACTGAAGCTTTCTTT.

The chain links TRBV19 to TRBJ1-2; 7 bases are a match to TRBD1. The germline V gene has CDR1 LNHDA and CDR2 SQIVND (reference sequence). CDR3 length: 12 amino acids. The trim removed 6 bases at V and 7 bases at J, leaving 5 bases unmatched. The CDR3 DNA reads as TGTGCCAGTAGCCCGGGACAGAGTGGCTACACCTTC. Residues: CASSPGQSGYTF.

This chain joins TRBV27 and TRBJ1-1; 8 positions match TRBD1. Germline CDR1 is MNHEY and CDR2 is SMNVEV (reference sequence). V lost 2 bases, J lost 9 bases, and 5 bases stayed unmatched. The CDR3 is 13 amino acids. The DNA of the CDR3 is TGTGCCAGCAGTTTAGGGACAGGTTTGAAAGCTTTCTTT. Translation gives CASSLGTGLKAFF.

Turning to this clone: Additional DNA sequences in this sample encode the identical CDR3. The chain employs TRBV6-4 and TRBJ2-3; TRBD2 matches at 10 bases. In germline, CDR1 is MRHNA, CDR2 SNTAGT. CDR3 length equals 16 residues. Trimming cost V 0 bases and J 1 base; bases outside gene matches: 1. CDR3 DNA sequence: TGTGCCAGCAGTGACTCAAGCGGGGGGGGCACAGATACGCAGTATTTT. This sequence encodes CASSDSSGGGTDTQYF.

This clone was detected only a few times. The chain recombines TRBV29-1 with TRBJ1-2; D possibly corresponds to TRBD1 (6 bases). The V end was cut by 3 bases, the J end by 2 bases, with 10 bases between. The germline CDR1 and CDR2 sequences are SQVTM and ANQGSEA. This CDR3 is built from 13 residues. This CDR3 is CSVDQGTNYGYTF. The CDR3 DNA reads TGCAGCGTTGATCAGGGGACAAACTATGGCTACACCTTC.

The V and J genes are TRBV5-8 and TRBJ2-3; maybe TRBD2 (5 bases). V lost 1 base and J 4 bases, leaving 7 bases between the germline ends. Germline V gene lookup returns CDR1 SGHTS and CDR2 YDEGEE. This CDR3 is built from 13 residues. CDR3 residues: CASSLRGPDTQYF. The CDR3 nucleotides are TGTGCCAGCAGCTTGAGAGGGCCAGATACGCAGTATTTT.

The chain links TRBV6-5 to TRBJ2-7; TRBD2 agrees at 12 bases. CDR1 and CDR2 (germline): MNHEY, SVGAGI. The CDR3 consists of 14 residues. The junction had 1 base not matched to a gene; V was cut back by 6 bases and J by 1 base. CDR3 DNA sequence: TGTGCCAGCAGCGGACTAGCGGGATCCTACGAGCAGTACTTC. Its translation: CASSGLAGSYEQYF.

This chain joins TRBV7-6 and TRBJ2-1; 10 bases match TRBD1. Germline V gene sequence: CDR1 SGHVS, CDR2 FNYEAQ. V lost 4 bases and J lost 9; bases outside the gene matches: 6. This CDR3 spans 14 amino acids. CDR3 region: CASSSGQGLLEQFF. The CDR3 nucleotides are TGTGCCAGCAGCTCGGGACAGGGGTTACTTGAGCAGTTCTTC.

The genes are TRBV5-1 and TRBJ2-7; tentatively, D is TRBD1 (7 bases). The V gene's germline CDR1 is SGHRS and CDR2 YFSETQ. The length of the CDR3 is 13 residues. Trimming shortened V by 3 bases and J by 3 bases, and 10 bases separated the two germline ends. The CDR3 reads CASSWGDSYEQYF. The CDR3 bases are TGCGCCAGCAGCTGGGGGGACAGCTACGAGCAGTACTTC.

This chain connects TRBV6-2 or TRBV6-3 to TRBJ2-4; 14 bases fit TRBD2. With 5 bases clipped from V and 7 bases from J, the junction kept 7 bases outside the gene matches. The CDR3 consists of 16 residues. CDR1 and CDR2 from the germline V gene are MNHEY and SVGEGT. CDR3 DNA: TGTGCCAGCAGTCGACTAGCGGGGGGGCTCTGGAACATTCAGTACTTC. It yields the protein CASSRLAGGLWNIQYF.